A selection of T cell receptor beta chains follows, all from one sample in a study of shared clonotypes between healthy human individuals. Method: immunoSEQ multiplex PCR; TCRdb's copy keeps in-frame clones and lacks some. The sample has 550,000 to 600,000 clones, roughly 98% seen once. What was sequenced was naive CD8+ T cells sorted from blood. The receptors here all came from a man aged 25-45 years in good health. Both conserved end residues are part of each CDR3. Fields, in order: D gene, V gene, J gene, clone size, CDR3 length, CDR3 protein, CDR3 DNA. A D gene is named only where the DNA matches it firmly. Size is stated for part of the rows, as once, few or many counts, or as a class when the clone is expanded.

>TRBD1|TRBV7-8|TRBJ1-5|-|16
CASSLTGTGLNQPQHF
TGTGCCAGCAGCTTAACCGGGACAGGGCTTAATCAGCCCCAGCATTTT
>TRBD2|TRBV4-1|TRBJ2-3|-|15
CASSSGSLRADTQYF
TGCGCCAGCAGTAGCGGGAGCCTCAGGGCAGATACGCAGTATTTT
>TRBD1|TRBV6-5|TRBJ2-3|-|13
CASSYPGTVTQYF
TGTGCCAGCAGTTACCCGGGGACAGTGACGCAGTATTTT
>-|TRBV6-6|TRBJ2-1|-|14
CASTDREWYNEQFF
TGTGCCAGCACTGATAGGGAGTGGTACAATGAGCAGTTCTTC
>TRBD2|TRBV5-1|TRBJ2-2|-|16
CASRALAGGPPGELFF
TGCGCCAGCCGGGCATTAGCGGGAGGTCCCCCCGGGGAGCTGTTTTTT
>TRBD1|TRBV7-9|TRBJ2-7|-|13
CASSLRTGDEQYF
TGTGCCAGCAGCCTCCGAACAGGGGACGAGCAGTACTTC
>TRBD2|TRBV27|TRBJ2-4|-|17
CASSLFGRTGGGNIQYF
TGTGCCAGCAGTTTATTCGGCCGGACGGGCGGGGGGAACATTCAGTACTTC
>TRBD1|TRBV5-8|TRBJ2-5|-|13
CASSLRTGETQYF
TGTGCCAGCAGCTTGAGGACAGGAGAGACCCAGTACTTC
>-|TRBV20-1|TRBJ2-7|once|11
CSTDRDYEQYF
TGCAGTACGGACAGAGACTACGAGCAGTACTTC
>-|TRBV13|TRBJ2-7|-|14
CASSRGGRTYEQYF
TGTGCCAGCAGCCGAGGGGGGAGAACCTACGAGCAGTACTTC
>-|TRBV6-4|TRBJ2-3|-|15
CASSGRRGATDTQYF
TGTGCCAGCTCCGGCAGGCGGGGCGCCACAGATACGCAGTATTTT
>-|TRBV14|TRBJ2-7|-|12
CASSRGTYEQYF
TGTGCCAGCAGCCGTGGGACCTACGAGCAGTACTTC
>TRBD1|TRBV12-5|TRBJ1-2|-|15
CASGLQGTGNYGYTF
TGTGCTAGTGGATTACAGGGGACGGGTAACTATGGCTACACCTTC
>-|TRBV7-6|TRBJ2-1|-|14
CASSPMGGGNEQFF
TGTGCCAGCAGCCCTATGGGAGGGGGCAATGAGCAGTTCTTC
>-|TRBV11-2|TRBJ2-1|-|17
CASSLDGRLRSYNEQFF
TGTGCCAGCAGCTTAGACGGCCGACTGCGCTCCTACAATGAGCAGTTCTTC
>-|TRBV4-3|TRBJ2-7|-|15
CASSGGTGLIYEQYF
TGCGCCAGCAGTGGGGGAACGGGACTCATATACGAGCAGTACTTC
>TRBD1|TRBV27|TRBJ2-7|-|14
CASSAGQGSYEQYF
TGTGCCAGCAGTGCCGGACAGGGGAGCTACGAGCAGTACTTC
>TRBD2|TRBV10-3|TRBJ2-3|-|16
CAITGLAGEGTDTQYF
TGTGCCATCACCGGACTAGCGGGAGAAGGCACAGATACGCAGTATTTT
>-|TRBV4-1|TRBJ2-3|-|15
CASSQTLNPTDTQYF
TGCGCCAGCAGCCAAACCCTCAACCCCACAGATACGCAGTATTTT
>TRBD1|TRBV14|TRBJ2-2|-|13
CASWGQGTGELFF
TGTGCCAGCTGGGGACAGGGAACCGGGGAGCTGTTTTTT
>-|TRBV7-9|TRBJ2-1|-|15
CASSGSPWGDNEQFF
TGTGCCAGCAGCGGGTCCCCTTGGGGGGACAATGAGCAGTTCTTC
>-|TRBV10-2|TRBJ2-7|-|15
CASSGRHLSSYEQYF
TGCGCCAGCAGTGGTCGGCACTTGAGCTCCTACGAGCAGTACTTC
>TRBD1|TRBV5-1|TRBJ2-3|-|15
CASSLTGGFADTQYF
TGCGCCAGCAGCTTGACAGGGGGTTTCGCAGATACGCAGTATTTT
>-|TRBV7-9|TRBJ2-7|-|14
CASSHLASPYEQYF
TGTGCCAGCAGCCATTTAGCGTCGCCCTACGAGCAGTACTTC
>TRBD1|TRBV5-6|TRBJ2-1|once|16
CASSLWTGGFYNEQFF
TGTGCCAGCAGCTTGTGGACAGGGGGCTTTTACAATGAGCAGTTCTTC
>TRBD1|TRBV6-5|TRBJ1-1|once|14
CASSDYRGNTEAFF
TGTGCCAGCAGTGACTACAGGGGGAACACTGAAGCTTTCTTT
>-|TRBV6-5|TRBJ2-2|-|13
CASSYGIAGELFF
TGTGCCAGCAGTTACGGTATCGCCGGGGAGCTGTTTTTT
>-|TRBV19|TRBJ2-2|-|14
CASSRVSATGELFF
TGTGCCAGTAGTAGGGTTTCGGCTACCGGGGAGCTGTTTTTT
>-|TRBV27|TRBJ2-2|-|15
CASSSLGTYARELFF
TGTGCCAGCAGTTCATTGGGGACATACGCCCGGGAGCTGTTTTTT
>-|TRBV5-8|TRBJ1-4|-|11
CLSDGNEKLFF
TGTTTATCAGACGGAAATGAAAAACTGTTTTTT
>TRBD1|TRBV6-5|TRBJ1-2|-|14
CASHPGGASYGYTF
TGTGCCAGCCACCCAGGGGGCGCCTCCTATGGCTACACCTTC
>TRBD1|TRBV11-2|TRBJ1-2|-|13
CASSSGRGRGYTF
TGTGCCAGCAGCAGTGGAAGGGGGCGGGGCTACACCTTC
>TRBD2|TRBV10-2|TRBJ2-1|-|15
CASRTASGRYNEQFF
TGCGCCAGCAGAACTGCTAGCGGGAGGTACAATGAGCAGTTCTTC
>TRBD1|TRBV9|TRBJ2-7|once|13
CASSSGTGYEQYF
TGTGCCAGCAGTTCCGGGACAGGGTACGAGCAGTACTTC
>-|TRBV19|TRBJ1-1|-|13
CASSMVLNTEAFF
TGTGCCAGTAGTATGGTGTTGAACACTGAAGCTTTCTTT
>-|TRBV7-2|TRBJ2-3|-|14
CASSLEGSTDTQYF
TGTGCCAGCAGCTTAGAGGGCAGCACAGATACGCAGTATTTT
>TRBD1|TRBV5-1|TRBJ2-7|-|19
CASSTYPDRVQRDSYEQYF
TGCGCCAGCAGCACTTACCCCGACAGGGTTCAGCGAGACTCCTACGAGCAGTACTTC
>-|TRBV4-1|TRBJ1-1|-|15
CASSQEGRMNTEAFF
TGCGCCAGCAGCCAAGAGGGGCGAATGAACACTGAAGCTTTCTTT
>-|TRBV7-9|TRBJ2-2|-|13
CASSTTETGELFF
TGTGCCAGCAGCACAACGGAAACCGGGGAGCTGTTTTTT